This paragraph reports one T cell receptor beta chain. This clone showed up just once. The antigen it binds to is not known. Per-base qualities were not stored, and no clone one base away is much larger. The germline V gene sets CDR1 to MNHEY and CDR2 to SVGAGI. V was cut back by 5 bases and J by 3 bases, leaving a gap of 8 bases between them. The CDR3 holds 12 amino acids from the cysteine to the phenylalanine. Kept here is only the CDR3 DNA, which spans 36 bases and is read in frame from base 1. Healthy humans served as the donors. Library preparation used the immunoSEQ multiplex PCR assay. TCRdb took over this immuneACCESS table, retaining in-frame rearrangements with V and J assigned. Such tables are incomplete; in checked studies, under half of the missing clones stem from an unresolved V gene, and the remainder is unexplained. This sample holds fewer than 25,000 clones; about 90% were observed only once. The top ten hold approximately 1.5% of the sample.

The data were obtained in a study of T cell repertoires and Cas9 in healthy adults (dated by TCRdb to the late 2010s). Regarding the study in general: Within the CD4 and CD8 compartments, the researchers characterized SpCas9-reactive T cells in terms of multi-effector potency, cytotoxicity and lineage determination. The study looked at preexisting T cell immunity to the Streptococcus pyogenes Cas9 nuclease (SpCas9), which is used in CRISPR gene editing. The research as a whole found: Proliferation and function of SpCas9-reactive effector T cells were reported to be mitigated in vitro by SpCas9-reactive regulatory T cells.

The sample consisted of CD4+ effector T cells (CD127+, CD25-, CD137-, CD154-) from PBMCs; culture status not recorded. The rearranged segments are TRBV6-5 and TRBJ2-7; the D gene is not confidently resolved. This clonotype originated in a human donor in good health. The nucleotide sequence is TGTGCCAGCAGTCGAGAGGTCTACGAGCAGTACTTC. This encodes CASSREVYEQYF.